This TCR beta chain was obtained from a study of shared clonotypes between healthy human individuals. The CDR3 is made up of 15 amino acids. The germline gives CDR1 SGHAT, CDR2 FQDESV (reference sequence). Deletions cut 0 bases from V and 1 base from J, with 9 bases between. The authors split each subset's genomic DNA evenly across several immunoSEQ plates. Method: immunoSEQ multiplex PCR; TCRdb's copy keeps in-frame clones and lacks some. The sample has approximately 500,000 clones, about 95% seen once. Study results and caveats: The small donor group covered limited genetic and exposure diversity. Approximately 5% was the fraction of naive CD4 clonotypes found shared across a few donors.

As concerns this clone: Its antigen is unknown.

J is TRBJ1-2 and V is TRBV11-1; D is possibly TRBD1 (5 bases). The sequenced sample consisted of naive CD4+ T cells sorted from blood. As for subset: CD45RA+ positively selected. This TCR derives from a woman in her thirties in good health. DNA for the CDR3: TGTGCCAGCAGCTTAGCGCAGGACATTAACTATGGCTACACCTTC. Translating gives CASSLAQDINYGYTF.